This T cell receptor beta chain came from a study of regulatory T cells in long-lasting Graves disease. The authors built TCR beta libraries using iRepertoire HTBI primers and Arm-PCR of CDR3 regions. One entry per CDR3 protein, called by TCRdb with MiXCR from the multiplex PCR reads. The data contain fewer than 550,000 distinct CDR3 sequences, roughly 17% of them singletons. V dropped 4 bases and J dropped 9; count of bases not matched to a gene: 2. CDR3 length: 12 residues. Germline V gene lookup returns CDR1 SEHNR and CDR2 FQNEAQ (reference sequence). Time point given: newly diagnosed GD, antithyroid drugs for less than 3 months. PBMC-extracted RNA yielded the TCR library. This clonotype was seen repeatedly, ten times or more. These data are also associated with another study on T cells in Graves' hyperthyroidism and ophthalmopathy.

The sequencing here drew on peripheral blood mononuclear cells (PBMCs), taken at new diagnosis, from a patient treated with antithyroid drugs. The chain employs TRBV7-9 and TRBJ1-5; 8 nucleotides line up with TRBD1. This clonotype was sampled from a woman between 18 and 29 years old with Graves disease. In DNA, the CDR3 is TGTGCCAGCAGCTATGACAGGGGGCCCCAGCATTTT. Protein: CASSYDRGPQHF.